Listed here is a single TCR beta chain. Sorted-subset replicate PCRs used around 220 ng DNA, approximately 30,000 T cell genomes. Libraries were prepared by immunoSEQ multiplex PCR; TCRdb keeps only in-frame clonotypes and omits some of them. Of about 2 million clones in the sample, about 95% were seen once. This record comes from a study of shared clonotypes between healthy human individuals. CD45RO-negative, CCR7-selected cells formed the naive CD8 fraction, which excluded terminally differentiated effector memory CD45RA+ cells. V was shortened by 5 bases and J by 0 bases, with 7 bases between the two germline ends. The CDR3 is made up of 13 amino acids. Germline CDR1 SGHDN, CDR2 FVKESK.

Sequenced input: naive CD8+ T cells sorted from blood. This TCR came from a man aged 18 to 35 in good health. This chain links TRBV14 with TRBJ1-2; no definite D call. CDR3 residues: CASSVGTNYGYTF. For the CDR3, the DNA is TGTGCCAGCAGCGTCGGTACTAACTATGGCTACACCTTC.